These 28 T cell receptor beta chains share one sample of origin, sequenced in a study of blood T cell repertoires in COVID-19. TCRdb keeps only in-frame clones here, not all; method: immunoSEQ multiplex PCR. The sample has fewer than 200,000 clones; around 73% are singletons. The sequenced sample consisted of PBMCs or T cells enriched from blood (not recorded which). These receptors originate from a woman aged 45-59 years who had recovered from COVID-19.

This clone was counted a single time. CDR3 region: CASSSPALAGGSYNEQFF. CDR3 sequence (DNA): TGTGCCAGCAGCTCGCCCGCTTTAGCGGGAGGCTCCTACAATGAGCAGTTCTTC. This chain uses TRBV7-9 with TRBJ2-1, with 10 bases aligning to TRBD2. Trimming took 4 bases from V and 0 from J; bases not matched to a gene: 9. This CDR3 contains 18 residues. CDR1 and CDR2 (germline): SEHNR, FQNEAQ (reference sequence).

The rearrangement uses TRBV6-2 or TRBV6-3 and TRBJ1-2; D call uncertain. V lost 5 bases, J lost 2 bases, and 21 bases lay in between. The germline CDR1 and CDR2 sequences are MNHEY and SVGEGT. The CDR3 is made up of 17 amino acids. CDR3 in DNA: TGTGCCAGCAGTGACCGCCATCCCCGATTCGGGAACTATGGCTACACCTTC. It specifies CASSDRHPRFGNYGYTF.

This chain links TRBV7-9 with TRBJ1-2; 7 nucleotides line up with TRBD1. The CDR3 sequence is 14 residues long. With V trimmed by 5 bases and J by 8 bases, 11 bases remained unmatched. CDR1 and CDR2 (germline): SEHNR, FQNEAQ (reference sequence). The CDR3 DNA follows: TGTGCCAGCAGCCTACAGGGGATAGATCGCGGCTACACCTTC. Residues: CASSLQGIDRGYTF.

The rearrangement uses TRBV28 and TRBJ2-7; 7 nucleotides line up with TRBD2. V lost 5 bases, J lost 4 bases, and 14 bases stayed unmatched. The CDR3 runs 16 residues. Germline CDR1 and CDR2: MDHEN and SYDVKM. Here the CDR3 DNA reads TGTGCCAGCAGTCCCAAAGGTGCGGGAGCGAAGTACGAGCAGTACTTC. Translating it yields CASSPKGAGAKYEQYF.

The rearrangement joins TRBV19 to TRBJ1-2, with D possibly being TRBD1 (5 bases). Trimming took off 0 bases at V and 4 bases at J, with 18 bases between the two ends. In germline, CDR1 is LNHDA, CDR2 SQIVND (reference sequence). The CDR3 runs 17 residues. CDR3 sequence (DNA): TGTGCCAGTAGTATAGACGGAGCCTCCGGGGGAGCCTATGGCTACACCTTC. Protein product: CASSIDGASGGAYGYTF.

This clone was seen only once. The chain combines TRBV2 with TRBJ2-5; tentatively, D is TRBD1 (6 bases). Germline V gene data show CDR1 as SNHLY and CDR2 as FYNNEI. With 8 bases removed from V and 1 base from J, the gap between germline ends came to 14 bases. The CDR3 runs to 14 residues. CDR3 residues: CASGIRGIQETQYF. The CDR3 region has the DNA TGTGCCAGCGGGATAAGGGGGATCCAAGAGACCCAGTACTTC.

This sequence joins TRBV19 and TRBJ2-1; the D is unclear. The CDR3 runs 12 residues. V was pared by 4 bases and J by 5 bases, with 6 bases between. CDR1 is LNHDA, CDR2 SQIVND, per germline (reference sequence). CDR3 amino acids: CASSRAHNEQFF. CDR3 in DNA: TGTGCCAGTAGTAGGGCACACAATGAGCAGTTCTTC.

CDR3 protein: CASRLDRVDTEAFF. Written as DNA, the CDR3 is TGTGCCAGCAGGCTCGACAGGGTGGACACTGAAGCTTTCTTT. V and J are TRBV2 and TRBJ1-1; TRBD1 matches at 7 bases. The trim removed 6 bases at V and 3 bases at J, leaving 7 bases unmatched. Germline V gene lookup returns CDR1 SNHLY and CDR2 FYNNEI. This CDR3 spans 14 amino acids.

The chain uses TRBV11-2 and TRBJ2-7, with D unclear. This CDR3 region has 14 residues. Germline values: CDR1 SGHAT, CDR2 FQNNGV. Trimming removed 0 bases from V and 3 bases from J, with 9 bases in between. The DNA of the CDR3 is TGTGCCAGCAGCTTAGAGGTACAAGACTACGAGCAGTACTTC. It codes for CASSLEVQDYEQYF.

The CDR3 bases are TGTGCCACCACCGATTACGGGACTAGCGGAAATGAGCAGTTCTTC. Translating it yields CATTDYGTSGNEQFF. The rearrangement joins TRBV19 to TRBJ2-1, with TRBD2 identical over 11 bases. The CDR3 sequence is 15 residues long. CDR1 and CDR2 (germline): LNHDA, SQIVND (reference sequence). V lost 10 bases, J lost 7 bases, and 12 bases stayed unmatched.

V usage is TRBV19 and J usage is TRBJ1-1; the D gene is possibly TRBD1 (6 bases). The CDR3 loop spans 14 amino acids. V dropped 3 bases and J dropped 1 base, with 9 bases sitting between them. Germline V CDR1 and CDR2: LNHDA, SQIVND (reference sequence). CDR3: CASSMWGQNTEAFF. In nucleotides, the CDR3 is TGTGCCAGTAGTATGTGGGGACAGAACACTGAAGCTTTCTTT.

This chain connects TRBV6-2 or TRBV6-3 to TRBJ2-7; D possibly corresponds to TRBD2 (5 bases). The germline V gene has CDR1 MNHEY and CDR2 SVGEGT. The CDR3 runs 13 residues. The V end lost 3 bases, the J end lost 3 bases, and 9 bases lay between the germline ends. In nucleotides, the CDR3 is TGTGCCAGCAGTTATTTGAGCGGCTACGAGCAGTACTTC. Protein product: CASSYLSGYEQYF.

This chain joins TRBV6-5 and TRBJ1-2; D call uncertain. Germline V CDR1 and CDR2: MNHEY, SVGAGI. This CDR3 is built from 14 residues. V was cut by 0 bases and J by 8 bases, with 13 bases left in between. CDR3 bases: TGTGCCAGCAGTTACTCGTCCCACCTTCTAGGCTACACCTTC. Translation: CASSYSSHLLGYTF.

This clone was counted a few times. This chain joins TRBV3-1 (or the pseudogene TRBV3-2) and TRBJ2-1; D remains ambiguous. V lost 5 bases and J lost 9, with 8 bases in between. Per germline, CDR1 LGHDT and CDR2 YNNKEL (reference sequence). This CDR3 region has 11 residues. CDR3 region: CASSVDFEQFF. DNA for the CDR3: TGTGCCAGCAGCGTAGATTTTGAGCAGTTCTTC.

The chain is built from TRBV24-1 and TRBJ2-3; D ambiguous. Trimming removed 5 bases from V and 5 bases from J, with 13 bases in between. Looked up from germline, CDR1 is KGHDR and CDR2 is SFDVKD. CDR3 length: 14 amino acids. CDR3 sequence reads: CATSAMGLGDTQYF. The CDR3 DNA is TGTGCCACCAGTGCGATGGGCTTAGGAGATACGCAGTATTTT.

CDR3 protein: CASSVEGQVSPLHF. In nucleotides, the CDR3 is TGTGCCAGCAGCGTAGAGGGACAGGTATCACCCCTCCACTTT. This rearrangement joins TRBV9 to TRBJ1-6; TRBD1 matches 8 bases. V dropped 0 bases and J dropped 10; count of bases not matched to a gene: 3. This CDR3 contains 14 residues. CDR1 and CDR2 (germline): SGDLS, YYNGEE.

The rearrangement uses TRBV5-1 and TRBJ2-7, with TRBD2 identical over 8 bases. Unmatched junction bases numbered 8, after V lost 7 bases and J lost 2 bases. Germline V CDR1 and CDR2: SGHRS, YFSETQ. The CDR3 spans 14 residues. The CDR3 sequence is CASGITGGAYEQYF. For the CDR3, the DNA is TGCGCCAGCGGGATAACGGGAGGGGCCTACGAGCAGTACTTC.

J is TRBJ1-5 and V is TRBV27, with D perhaps matching TRBD1 (5 bases). Deletions cut 8 bases from V and 7 bases from J, with 18 bases between. The CDR3 runs 14 residues. Germline CDR1 MNHEY, CDR2 SMNVEV (reference sequence). CDR3 amino acids: CASSSGGVMQPQHF. CDR3 bases: TGTGCCAGCTCCTCCGGGGGGGTGATGCAGCCCCAGCATTTT.

Only one count was recorded for this clone. V is TRBV11-3 and J is TRBJ2-1; 11 bases agree with TRBD2. Trimming at V came to 5 bases and at J to 7 bases, leaving 10 bases not matched to a gene. From germline, CDR1 is SGHNT and CDR2 YENEEA. This CDR3 spans 16 amino acids. CDR3 DNA sequence: TGTGCCAGCAGCCTCCTAGCGGGAGGTCCCGGGAATGAGCAGTTCTTC. This sequence encodes CASSLLAGGPGNEQFF.

The chain carries TRBV6-2 or TRBV6-3 and TRBJ2-1; 14 positions match TRBD2. The germline V gene has CDR1 MNHEY and CDR2 SVGEGT. The CDR3 runs to 19 residues. Germline trimming cut 4 bases from V and 5 bases from J; bases unmatched to any gene: 13. For the CDR3, the DNA is TGTGCCAGCAGTTCCAGGACGGGACTAGCGGGAGAGTTGGACAATGAGCAGTTCTTC. Amino acids: CASSSRTGLAGELDNEQFF.

The chain uses TRBV5-4 and TRBJ2-3; TRBD2 might be the D (5 bases). The V and J ends lost 5 bases and 3 bases respectively, with 13 bases between them. Looked up from germline, CDR1 is SGHNT and CDR2 is YYREEE (reference sequence). The CDR3 covers 14 residues. CDR3 protein: CASRARVETDTQYF. In nucleotides, the CDR3 is TGTGCCAGCAGAGCGAGGGTTGAAACAGATACGCAGTATTTT.

The chain couples TRBV6-1 to TRBJ1-2; 7 bases line up with TRBD1. The CDR3 length is 14 residues. V lost 3 bases and J lost 4; bases outside the gene matches: 5. In germline, CDR1 is MNHNS, CDR2 SASEGT. This chain's CDR3 is CASSEFRQGYGYTF. The CDR3 DNA reads TGTGCCAGCAGTGAGTTCAGACAGGGCTATGGCTACACCTTC.

This sequence joins TRBV6-5 and TRBJ1-6; TRBD1 might be the D (5 bases). Trimming cost V 5 bases and J 10 bases, with 18 bases left between them. The V gene's germline CDR1 is MNHEY and CDR2 SVGAGI. This CDR3 contains 15 residues. The CDR3 nucleotides are TGTGCCAGCAGTCCCACGTTAACTCAGGGCTCACCCCTCCACTTT. Its protein is CASSPTLTQGSPLHF.

This clone was counted between two and nine times. The rearrangement uses TRBV5-1 and TRBJ2-7; D perhaps matches TRBD1 (6 bases). Trimming removed 0 bases at V and 5 bases at J, with 24 bases between. The CDR3 sequence is 18 residues long. Per the germline V gene, CDR1 is SGHRS and CDR2 is YFSETQ. The CDR3 DNA follows: TGCGCCAGCAGCTTGGGGGGCAGGGGCAAGGTTCTACCGAACGAGCAGTACTTC. Translation gives CASSLGGRGKVLPNEQYF.

This chain joins TRBV18 and TRBJ2-1; 9 nucleotides line up with TRBD2. This CDR3 has 13 amino acids. J gave up 9 bases and V 10 bases, and 10 bases lay outside the gene matches. Germline CDR1 is KGHSH and CDR2 is LQKENI. CDR3 residues: CATQVAGVAEQFF. CDR3 in DNA: TGTGCCACCCAGGTAGCGGGAGTGGCTGAGCAGTTCTTC. Full variable domain (missing parts from reference TRBV18 and TRBJ2-1): NAGVMQNPRHLVRRRGQEARLRCSPMKGHSHVYWYRQLPEEGLKFMVYLQKENIIDESGMPKERFSAEFPKEGPSILRIQQVVRGDSAAYFCATQVAGVAEQFFGPGTRLTVL.

V gene TRBV24-1 combines with J gene TRBJ2-1; 8 bases are a match to TRBD2. J gave up 7 bases and V 7 bases, and 5 bases lay outside the gene matches. This CDR3 has 13 amino acids. CDR1 KGHDR and CDR2 SFDVKD come from the germline V gene. DNA for the CDR3: TGTGCCACCAGGGTCCCGGGGGGGAATGAGCAGTTCTTC. Translation: CATRVPGGNEQFF.

This clone came up a few times. The DNA of the CDR3 is TGTGCCAGCAGTCCCCAGTTCTTACCTTCTAGCACAGATACGCAGTATTTT. It codes for CASSPQFLPSSTDTQYF. The chain uses TRBV6-6 and TRBJ2-3; the D is unclear. V was clipped by 5 bases and J by 0 bases, with 18 bases between them. The V gene's germline CDR1 is MNHNY and CDR2 SVGAGI (reference sequence). The CDR3 totals 17 residues.

This clone was recorded only once. V usage is TRBV5-6 and J usage is TRBJ1-2; the D is unclear. Trimming shortened V by 5 bases and J by 0 bases, and 11 bases separated the two germline ends. The CDR3 has 14 residues. The germline V gene has CDR1 SGHDT and CDR2 YYEEEE. CDR3 protein: CASSFLGANYGYTF. The CDR3 coding sequence is TGTGCCAGCAGTTTCTTAGGAGCTAACTATGGCTACACCTTC.